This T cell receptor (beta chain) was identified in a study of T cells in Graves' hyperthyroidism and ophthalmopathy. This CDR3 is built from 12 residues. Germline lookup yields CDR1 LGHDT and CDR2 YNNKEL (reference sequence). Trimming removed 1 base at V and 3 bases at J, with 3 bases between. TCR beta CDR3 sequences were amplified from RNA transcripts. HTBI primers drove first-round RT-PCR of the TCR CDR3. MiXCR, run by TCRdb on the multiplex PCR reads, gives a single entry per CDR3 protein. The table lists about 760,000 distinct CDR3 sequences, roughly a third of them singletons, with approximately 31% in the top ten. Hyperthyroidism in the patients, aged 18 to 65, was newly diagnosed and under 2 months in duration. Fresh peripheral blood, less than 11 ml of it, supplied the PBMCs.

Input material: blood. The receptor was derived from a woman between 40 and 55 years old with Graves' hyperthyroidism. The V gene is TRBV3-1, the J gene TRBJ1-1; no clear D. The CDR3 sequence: CASSQVYTEAFF. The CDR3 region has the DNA TGTGCCAGCAGCCAAGTCTACACTGAAGCTTTCTTT.